The 27 T cell receptor beta chains in this list originate from one sample, sequenced in a study of shared clonotypes between healthy human individuals. This table comes from immunoSEQ multiplex PCR, and its TCRdb copy is limited to in-frame clones, with some not included. Of some 1,600,000 clones listed, 98% are singletons. Sequencing used naive CD4+ T cells sorted from blood. Subset meaning: CD45RA+ positively selected. The receptors originated from a man in his thirties or forties in good health.

J is TRBJ2-3 and V is TRBV10-1; D gene uncertain. Deletions cut 0 bases from V and 0 bases from J, with 10 bases between. The germline CDR1 and CDR2 sequences are WNHNN and SYGVQD (reference sequence). This CDR3 region has 16 residues. The CDR3 DNA reads TGCGCCAGCAGTGAGTCGGCAGTTCTCAGCACAGATACGCAGTATTTT. It codes for CASSESAVLSTDTQYF.

The chain employs TRBV2 and TRBJ1-4, with 10 bases matching TRBD1. This CDR3 spans 15 amino acids. Germline assignment: CDR1 SNHLY and CDR2 FYNNEI. The trim removed 8 bases at V and 0 bases at J, leaving 3 bases unmatched. The CDR3 sequence: CASSGQGATNEKLFF. DNA of the CDR3: TGTGCCAGCTCCGGACAGGGGGCAACTAATGAAAAACTGTTTTTT.

The rearrangement joins TRBV14 to TRBJ2-3, with D unresolved. Trimming cost V 0 bases and J 0 bases, with 7 bases left between them. The CDR3 is 15 residues long. Germline lookup yields CDR1 SGHDN and CDR2 FVKESK. The CDR3 reads CASSQDRISTDTQYF. CDR3 bases: TGTGCCAGCAGCCAAGATCGCATCAGCACAGATACGCAGTATTTT.

The chain uses TRBV14 and TRBJ2-3; 7 bases match TRBD2. The CDR3 loop spans 13 amino acids. With V trimmed by 3 bases and J by 6 bases, 3 bases remained unmatched. The germline V gene encodes CDR1 SGHDN and CDR2 FVKESK. In DNA form, the CDR3 reads TGTGCCAGCAGCCAGGTACTAGCGGATACGCAGTATTTT. Its protein product is CASSQVLADTQYF.

This clone occurred once. This chain uses TRBV29-1 with TRBJ2-3, with D perhaps TRBD2 (5 bases). Germline lookup yields CDR1 SQVTM and CDR2 ANQGSEA. This CDR3 is 13 amino acids long. V was clipped by 7 bases and J by 6 bases, with 17 bases between them. This CDR3 is CSGASSSGDTQYF. The CDR3 bases are TGCAGCGGGGCCTCCTCTTCGGGGGATACGCAGTATTTT.

The chain employs TRBV18 and TRBJ1-4; D is ambiguous. From germline, CDR1 is KGHSH and CDR2 LQKENI. The CDR3 loop spans 13 amino acids. V lost 2 bases to trimming and J lost 14 bases, with 15 bases between them. CDR3 loop: CASSPGPGMNLFF. In DNA form, the CDR3 reads TGTGCCAGCTCACCAGGGCCCGGAATGAACCTGTTTTTT.

This clone appeared once. The chain is built from TRBV6-6 and TRBJ2-2, with D perhaps matching TRBD1 or TRBD2 (5 bases each). The CDR3 is made up of 16 amino acids. The germline V gene has CDR1 MNHNY and CDR2 SVGAGI (reference sequence). V was trimmed by 2 bases and J by 3 bases, leaving 13 bases between them. The CDR3, as DNA: TGTGCCAGCAGTTACCTAACGGGACCGCACACCGGGGAGCTGTTTTTT. This gives the protein CASSYLTGPHTGELFF.

V usage is TRBV7-2 and J usage is TRBJ2-5, with a weak D call TRBD2 (5 bases). The CDR3 length is 13 residues. Trimming stripped 7 bases from V and 5 bases from J, with 14 bases between. The germline gives CDR1 SGHTA, CDR2 FQGNSA. CDR3 sequence: CASMAQWEETQYF. The DNA of the CDR3 is TGTGCCAGCATGGCCCAGTGGGAGGAGACCCAGTACTTC.

This clone was recorded only once. The chain is built from TRBV5-1 and TRBJ2-3; the match to TRBD2 covers 13 bases. Germline CDR1 and CDR2: SGHRS and YFSETQ. The length of the CDR3 is 16 residues. Unmatched junction bases numbered 5, after V lost 4 bases and J lost 3 bases. CDR3 sequence reads: CASSMGLAGLTDTQYF. CDR3 sequence (DNA): TGCGCCAGCAGCATGGGACTAGCGGGATTGACAGATACGCAGTATTTT. Looking up the rest from reference TRBV5-1 and TRBJ2-3 gives the full variable domain: KAGVTQTPRYLIKTRGQQVTLSCSPISGHRSVSWYQQTPGQGLQFLFEYFSETQRNKGNFPGRFSGRQFSNSRSEMNVSTLELGDSALYLCASSMGLAGLTDTQYFGPGTRLTVL.

Remarks on this clone: The junction and the germline gene differ at one end; a read error may be behind it. The gene calls are TRBV5-1 and TRBJ2-7; D may be TRBD1 (6 bases). The CDR3 runs to 14 residues. CDR1 and CDR2 (germline): SGHRS, YFSETQ. The CDR3 nucleotides are TGCGCCAGCAGCGGGAGCGCGCAGGGGTTATCGTTTATCTTC. Protein: CASSGSAQGLSFIF.

Here the CDR3 reads CSVAPFMDRAAEAFF. CDR3 nucleotides: TGCAGCGTTGCCCCGTTTATGGACAGGGCAGCTGAAGCTTTCTTT. This chain joins TRBV29-1 and TRBJ1-1; 8 nucleotides agree with TRBD1. With 4 bases clipped from V and 6 bases from J, the junction kept 13 bases outside the gene matches. Germline V gene lookup returns CDR1 SQVTM and CDR2 ANQGSEA. The CDR3 totals 15 residues.

V usage is TRBV6-4 and J usage is TRBJ1-2, with 8 bases lining up with TRBD1. CDR1 is MRHNA and CDR2 is SNTAGT in the germline V gene. The CDR3 consists of 15 residues. Trimming cost V 4 bases and J 2 bases; bases outside gene matches: 6. CDR3 loop: CASSASGTGNYGYTF. The CDR3 region has the DNA TGTGCCAGCAGTGCCTCCGGGACAGGAAACTATGGCTACACCTTC.

The CDR3 loop reads CASRRVPGETQYF. CDR3 coding DNA: TGTGCCAGCAGGCGCGTTCCAGGGGAGACCCAGTACTTC. The rearrangement joins TRBV7-2 to TRBJ2-5, with a possible D match to TRBD1 (5 bases). Germline V gives CDR1 SGHTA, CDR2 FQGNSA. The CDR3 loop spans 13 amino acids. The germline V and J ends were trimmed by 6 bases and 5 bases, with 13 bases remaining between them.

The chain links TRBV7-2 to TRBJ2-5; 14 bases line up with TRBD2. The V gene's germline CDR1 is SGHTA and CDR2 FQGNSA. J lost 9 bases, V lost 5 bases, and 8 bases had no gene match. This CDR3 comprises 15 residues. CDR3 in amino acids: CASSDPGLAGVAQYF. The CDR3 DNA reads as TGTGCCAGCAGCGATCCGGGACTAGCGGGAGTGGCCCAGTACTTC.

The J gene is TRBJ2-6, the V gene TRBV14; no reliable D call. Trimming removed 0 bases at V and 3 bases at J, with 21 bases between. The CDR3 consists of 20 residues. The germline CDR1 and CDR2 sequences are SGHDN and FVKESK. The CDR3 loop is CASSQDFSQGPLVGANVLTF. As DNA, the CDR3 is TGTGCCAGCAGCCAAGATTTCAGTCAAGGGCCCCTGGTTGGGGCCAACGTCCTGACTTTC.

The chain recombines TRBV19 with TRBJ2-1; 7 nucleotides line up with TRBD2. The CDR3 covers 14 residues. V lost 5 bases, J lost 4 bases, and 5 bases stayed unmatched. CDR1 is LNHDA, CDR2 SQIVND, per germline (reference sequence). The DNA for the CDR3 is TGTGCCAGTAGTGCTAGCGGACAATACAATGAGCAGTTCTTC. Translated, it gives CASSASGQYNEQFF. Looking up the rest from reference TRBV19 and TRBJ2-1 gives the full variable domain: DGGITQSPKYLFRKEGQNVTLSCEQNLNHDAMYWYRQDPGQGLRLIYYSQIVNDFQKGDIAEGYSVSREKKESFPLTVTSAQKNPTAFYLCASSASGQYNEQFFGPGTRLTVL.

V is TRBV19 and J is TRBJ2-7; the D call may be TRBD1 or TRBD2 (5 bases each). The CDR3 is 14 amino acids. Germline V gives CDR1 LNHDA, CDR2 SQIVND (reference sequence). V lost 5 bases and J lost 2, with 13 bases in between. CDR3 region: CASSRGTGTYEQYF. Written as DNA, the CDR3 is TGTGCCAGTAGTCGTGGGACGGGAACCTACGAGCAGTACTTC.

This chain uses TRBV29-1 with TRBJ1-3; D is perhaps TRBD1 (5 bases). The CDR3 loop spans 11 amino acids. CDR1 SQVTM and CDR2 ANQGSEA come from the germline V gene. V shed 3 bases and J shed 8 bases, with 8 bases lying between them. The CDR3 DNA reads TGCAGCGTTGACCGGGACGACACCATATATTTT. It encodes CSVDRDDTIYF.

V usage is TRBV18 and J usage is TRBJ2-7; TRBD2 matches at 10 bases. Unmatched junction bases numbered 14, after V lost 6 bases and J lost 3 bases. Per the germline V gene, CDR1 is KGHSH and CDR2 is LQKENI. The CDR3 sequence is 17 residues long. This chain's CDR3 is CASSSDLGLAANYEQYF. In DNA form, the CDR3 reads TGTGCCAGCTCTTCAGACTTAGGACTAGCGGCGAACTACGAGCAGTACTTC.

The chain joins TRBV4-1 to TRBJ1-5; no clear D. This CDR3 is built from 13 residues. Germline CDR1 and CDR2: MGHRA and YSYEKL. V was pared by 0 bases and J by 6 bases, with 6 bases between. The CDR3 protein is CASSQDRIQPQHF. DNA of the CDR3: TGCGCCAGCAGCCAAGACAGGATTCAGCCCCAGCATTTT.

The sample holds one count of this clone. The chain uses TRBV11-1 and TRBJ2-5; a weak D match, TRBD1 (7 bases). Deletions cut 5 bases from V and 5 bases from J, with 15 bases between. Germline V gene sequence: CDR1 SGHAT, CDR2 FQDESV (reference sequence). This CDR3 contains 14 residues. The CDR3 sequence is CASSPGQAGETQYF. The CDR3 DNA sequence: TGTGCCAGCAGCCCTGGACAGGCGGGGGAGACCCAGTACTTC.

This chain uses TRBV15 with TRBJ2-1; 9 nucleotides match TRBD2. Germline V CDR1 and CDR2: LNHNV, YYDKDF (reference sequence). J lost 7 bases, V lost 1 base, and 5 bases had no gene match. The CDR3 is 15 amino acids. CDR3 DNA sequence: TGTGCCACCAGCAGAGCGTCTAGCGGGAAGAATGAGCAGTTCTTC. Translated, it gives CATSRASSGKNEQFF. Together with reference TRBV15 and TRBJ2-1, the CDR3 gives the full variable domain: DAMVIQNPRYQVTQFGKPVTLSCSQTLNHNVMYWYQQKSSQAPKLLFHYYDKDFNNEADTPDNFQSRRPNTSFCFLDIRSPGLGDTAMYLCATSRASSGKNEQFFGPGTRLTVL.

J is TRBJ2-1 and V is TRBV20-1; no reliable D call. Trimming removed 2 bases from V and 9 bases from J, with 5 bases in between. There are 10 residues in the CDR3. Germline CDR1 DFQATT, CDR2 SNEGSKA (reference sequence). This CDR3 reads CSARSPEQFF. DNA of the CDR3: TGCAGTGCTAGATCCCCTGAGCAGTTCTTC.

This clone appeared a single time. This chain links TRBV7-9 with TRBJ2-7, with 10 bases aligning to TRBD1. The junction had 8 bases not matched to a gene; V was cut back by 4 bases and J by 5 bases. CDR3 length: 15 amino acids. Looked up from germline, CDR1 is SEHNR and CDR2 is FQNEAQ (reference sequence). The CDR3: CASSSIRDRGNEQYF. CDR3 nucleotides: TGTGCCAGCAGCTCGATCCGGGACAGGGGTAACGAGCAGTACTTC.

This chain links TRBV28 with TRBJ1-5; perhaps TRBD1 as D (6 bases). The CDR3 consists of 12 residues. Germline CDR1 MDHEN, CDR2 SYDVKM. V was trimmed by 8 bases and J by 4 bases, leaving 9 bases between them. The CDR3 reads CASLGGNQPQHF. Written as DNA, the CDR3 is TGTGCCAGCCTAGGGGGGAATCAGCCCCAGCATTTT.

This clone was counted a single time. V usage is TRBV9 and J usage is TRBJ1-2; no definite D call. Germline V gene sequence: CDR1 SGDLS, CDR2 YYNGEE. Trimming shortened V by 4 bases and J by 9 bases, and 13 bases separated the two germline ends. The CDR3 is made up of 12 amino acids. The CDR3 here is CASSLDTRRYTF. The DNA for the CDR3 is TGTGCCAGCAGCCTGGATACTCGACGCTACACCTTC.

V usage is TRBV10-3 and J usage is TRBJ2-1; no reliable D call. V lost 11 bases, J lost 7 bases, and 12 bases lay in between. CDR3 size: 11 residues. From germline, CDR1 is ENHRY and CDR2 SYGVKD. The CDR3 bases are TGTGCCTATAACACGGCGAATGAGCAGTTCTTC. It codes for CAYNTANEQFF.